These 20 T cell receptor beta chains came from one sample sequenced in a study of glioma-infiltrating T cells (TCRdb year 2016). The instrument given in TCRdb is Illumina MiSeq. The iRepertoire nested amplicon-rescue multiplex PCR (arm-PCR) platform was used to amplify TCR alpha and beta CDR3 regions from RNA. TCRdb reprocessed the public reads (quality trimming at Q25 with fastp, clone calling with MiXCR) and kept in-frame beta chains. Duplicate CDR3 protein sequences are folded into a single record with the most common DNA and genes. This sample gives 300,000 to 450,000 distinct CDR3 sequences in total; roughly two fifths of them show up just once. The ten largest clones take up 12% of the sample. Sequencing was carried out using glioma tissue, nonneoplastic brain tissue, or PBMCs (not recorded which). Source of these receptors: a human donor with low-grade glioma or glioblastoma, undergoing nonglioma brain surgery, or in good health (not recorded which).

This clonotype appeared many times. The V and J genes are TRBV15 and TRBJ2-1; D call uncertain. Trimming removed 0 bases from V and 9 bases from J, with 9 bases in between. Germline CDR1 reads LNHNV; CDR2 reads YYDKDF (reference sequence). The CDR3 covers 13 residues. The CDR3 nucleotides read TGTGCCACCAGCAGAGAAAATGTAGGTGAGCAGTTCTTC. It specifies CATSRENVGEQFF. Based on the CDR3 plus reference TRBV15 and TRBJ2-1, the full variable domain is DAMVIQNPRYQVTQFGKPVTLSCSQTLNHNVMYWYQQKSSQAPKLLFHYYDKDFNNEADTPDNFQSRRPNTSFCFLDIRSPGLGDTAMYLCATSRENVGEQFFGPGTRLTVL.

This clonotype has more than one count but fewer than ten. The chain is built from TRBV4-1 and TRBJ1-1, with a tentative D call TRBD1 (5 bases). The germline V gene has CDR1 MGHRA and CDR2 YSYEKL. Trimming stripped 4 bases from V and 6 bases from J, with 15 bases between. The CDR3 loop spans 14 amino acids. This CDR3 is CASSPREDLSEAFF. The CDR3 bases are TGCGCCAGCAGCCCCAGGGAGGATCTTTCTGAAGCTTTCTTT.

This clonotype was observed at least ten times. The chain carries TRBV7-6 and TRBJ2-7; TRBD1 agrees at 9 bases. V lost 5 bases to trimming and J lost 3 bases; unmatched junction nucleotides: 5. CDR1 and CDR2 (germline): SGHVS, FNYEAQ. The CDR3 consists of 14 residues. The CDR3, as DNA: TGTGCCAGCAGCCGGGACAGGGTAGGCTACGAGCAGTACTTC. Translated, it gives CASSRDRVGYEQYF.

The chain's CDR3 is CASSLSRGIYNEQFF. As DNA, the CDR3 is TGTGCCAGCAGCTTATCTCGGGGGATTTACAATGAGCAGTTCTTC. The J gene is TRBJ2-1, the V gene TRBV7-2, with TRBD2 as a possible D gene (6 bases). Germline values: CDR1 SGHTA, CDR2 FQGNSA. This CDR3 spans 15 amino acids. V was clipped by 2 bases and J by 4 bases, with 12 bases between them.

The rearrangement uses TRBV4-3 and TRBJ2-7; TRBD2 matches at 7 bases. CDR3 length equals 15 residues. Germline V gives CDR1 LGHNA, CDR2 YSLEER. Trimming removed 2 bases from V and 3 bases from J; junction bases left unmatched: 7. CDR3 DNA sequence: TGCGCCAGCAGCCAATTCAGCGGGACGTTCTACGAGCAGTACTTC. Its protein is CASSQFSGTFYEQYF.

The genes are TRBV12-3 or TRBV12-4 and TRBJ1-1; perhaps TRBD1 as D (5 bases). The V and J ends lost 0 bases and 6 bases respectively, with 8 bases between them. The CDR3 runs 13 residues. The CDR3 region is CASSLAGTPEAFF. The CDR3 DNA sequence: TGTGCCAGCAGTTTAGCAGGGACTCCTGAAGCTTTCTTT.

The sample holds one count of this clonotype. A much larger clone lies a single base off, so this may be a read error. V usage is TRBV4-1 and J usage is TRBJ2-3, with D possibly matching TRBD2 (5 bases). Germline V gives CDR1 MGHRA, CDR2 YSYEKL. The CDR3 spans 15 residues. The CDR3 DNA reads TGCGCCAGCGGCCAAGATGAAGGCGCGGGAGATACGCAGTATTTT. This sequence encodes CASGQDEGAGDTQYF.

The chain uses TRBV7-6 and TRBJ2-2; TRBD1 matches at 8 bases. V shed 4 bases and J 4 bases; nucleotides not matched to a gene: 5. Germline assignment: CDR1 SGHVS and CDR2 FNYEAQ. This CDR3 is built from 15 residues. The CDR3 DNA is TGTGCCAGCAGCTCAGGGGGCGCTGGCACCGGGGAGCTGTTTTTT. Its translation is CASSSGGAGTGELFF.

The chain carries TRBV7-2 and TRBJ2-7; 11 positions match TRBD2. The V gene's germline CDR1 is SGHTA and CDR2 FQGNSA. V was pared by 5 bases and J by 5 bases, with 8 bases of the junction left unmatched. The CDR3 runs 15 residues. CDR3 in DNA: TGTGCCAGCAGCCGGACTAGCGGGCCCGCCCACGAGCAGTACTTC. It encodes CASSRTSGPAHEQYF.

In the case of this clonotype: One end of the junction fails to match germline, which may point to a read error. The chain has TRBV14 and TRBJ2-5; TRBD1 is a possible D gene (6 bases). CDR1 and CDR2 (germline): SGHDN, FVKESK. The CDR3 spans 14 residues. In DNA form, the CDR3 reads TGTGCCAGCAGCCAAGTAGGTCGGGACAATGAGCAGCTCTTC. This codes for CASSQVGRDNEQLF.

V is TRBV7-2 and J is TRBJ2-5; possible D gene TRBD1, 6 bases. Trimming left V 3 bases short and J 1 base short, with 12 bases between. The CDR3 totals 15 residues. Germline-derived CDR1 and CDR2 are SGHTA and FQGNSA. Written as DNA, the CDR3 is TGTGCCAGCAGCTTGTTTCGGACAGCCCAAGAGACCCAGTACTTC. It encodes CASSLFRTAQETQYF.

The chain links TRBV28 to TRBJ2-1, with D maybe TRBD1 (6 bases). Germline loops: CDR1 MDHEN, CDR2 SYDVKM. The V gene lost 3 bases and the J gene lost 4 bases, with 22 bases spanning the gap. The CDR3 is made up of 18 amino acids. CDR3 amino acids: CASSFSLVDRFSYNEQFF. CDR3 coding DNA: TGTGCCAGCAGTTTTTCGTTAGTTGACAGGTTCTCGTACAATGAGCAGTTCTTC.

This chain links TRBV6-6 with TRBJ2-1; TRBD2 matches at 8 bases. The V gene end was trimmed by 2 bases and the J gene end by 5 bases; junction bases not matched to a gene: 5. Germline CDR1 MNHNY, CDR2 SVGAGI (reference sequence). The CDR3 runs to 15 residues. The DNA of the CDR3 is TGTGCCAGCAGTTACAGGACTAGCCAAAACAATGAGCAGTTCTTC. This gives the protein CASSYRTSQNNEQFF.

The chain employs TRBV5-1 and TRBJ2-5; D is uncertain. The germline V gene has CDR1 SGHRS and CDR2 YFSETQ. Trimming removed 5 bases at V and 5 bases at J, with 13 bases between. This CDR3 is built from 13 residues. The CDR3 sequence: CASSEANSETQYF. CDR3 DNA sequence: TGCGCCAGCAGTGAGGCGAATTCGGAGACCCAGTACTTC.

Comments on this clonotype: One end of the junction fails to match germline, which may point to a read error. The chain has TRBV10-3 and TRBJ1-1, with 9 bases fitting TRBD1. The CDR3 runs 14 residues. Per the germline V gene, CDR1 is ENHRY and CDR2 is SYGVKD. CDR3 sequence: CAIKYDRGNTEDFF. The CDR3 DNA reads TGTGCCATCAAATACGACAGGGGGAACACTGAAGATTTCTTT.

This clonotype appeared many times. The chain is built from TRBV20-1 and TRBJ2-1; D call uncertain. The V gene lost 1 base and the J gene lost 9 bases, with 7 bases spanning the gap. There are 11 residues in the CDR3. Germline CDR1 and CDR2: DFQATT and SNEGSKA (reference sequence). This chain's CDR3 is CSARVLSEQFF. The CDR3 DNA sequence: TGCAGTGCTAGAGTGCTTAGTGAGCAGTTCTTC.

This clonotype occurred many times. As DNA, the CDR3 is TGTGCCAGCAGCCCGGTTGGCGGGAGTTACAATGAGCAGTTCTTC. It yields the protein CASSPVGGSYNEQFF. The V gene is TRBV6-2 or TRBV6-3, the J gene TRBJ2-1; 7 bases fit TRBD2. The germline gives CDR1 MNHEY, CDR2 SVGEGT. This CDR3 has 15 amino acids. With V trimmed by 6 bases and J by 4 bases, 9 bases remained unmatched.

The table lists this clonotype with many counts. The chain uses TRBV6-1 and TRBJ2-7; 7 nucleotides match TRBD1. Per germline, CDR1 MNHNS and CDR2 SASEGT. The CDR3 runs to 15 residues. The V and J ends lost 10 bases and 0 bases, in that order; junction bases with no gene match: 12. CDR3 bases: TGTGCCACCCGAATCCACCGGGACAGCTCCTACGAGCAGTACTTC. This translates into CATRIHRDSSYEQYF.

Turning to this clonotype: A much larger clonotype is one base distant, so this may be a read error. CDR3 amino acids: CASSYRQVHNEQFF. CDR3 bases: TGTGCCAGCAGTTACAGACAGGTCCACAATGAGCAGTTCTTC. V and J are TRBV6-2 or TRBV6-3 and TRBJ2-1; D might be TRBD1 (6 bases). V lost 2 bases, J lost 5 bases, and 10 bases lay in between. Germline CDR1 is MNHEY and CDR2 is SVGEGT. The CDR3 has 14 amino acids.

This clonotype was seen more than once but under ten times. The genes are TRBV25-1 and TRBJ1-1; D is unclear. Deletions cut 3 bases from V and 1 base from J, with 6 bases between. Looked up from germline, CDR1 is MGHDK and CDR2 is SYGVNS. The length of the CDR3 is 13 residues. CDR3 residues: CASSEAWNTEAFF. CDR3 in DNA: TGTGCCAGCAGTGAGGCCTGGAACACTGAAGCTTTCTTT. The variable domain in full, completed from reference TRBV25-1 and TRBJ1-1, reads EADIYQTPRYLVIGTGKKITLECSQTMGHDKMYWYQQDPGMELHLIHYSYGVNSTEKGDLSSESTVSRIRTEHFPLTLESARPSHTSQYLCASSEAWNTEAFFGQGTRLTVV.